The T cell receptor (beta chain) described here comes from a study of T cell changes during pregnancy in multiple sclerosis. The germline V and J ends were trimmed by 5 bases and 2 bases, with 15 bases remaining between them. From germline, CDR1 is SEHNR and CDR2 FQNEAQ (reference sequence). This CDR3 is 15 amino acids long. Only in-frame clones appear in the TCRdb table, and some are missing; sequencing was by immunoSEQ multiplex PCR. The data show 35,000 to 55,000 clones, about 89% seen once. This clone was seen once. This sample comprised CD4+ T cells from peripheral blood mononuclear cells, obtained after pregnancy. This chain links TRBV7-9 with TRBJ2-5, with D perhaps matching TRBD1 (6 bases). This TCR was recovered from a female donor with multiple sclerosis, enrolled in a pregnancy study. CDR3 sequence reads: CASSPGASPQETQYF. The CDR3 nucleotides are TGTGCCAGCAGCCCAGGGGCTAGCCCGCAAGAGACCCAGTACTTC.